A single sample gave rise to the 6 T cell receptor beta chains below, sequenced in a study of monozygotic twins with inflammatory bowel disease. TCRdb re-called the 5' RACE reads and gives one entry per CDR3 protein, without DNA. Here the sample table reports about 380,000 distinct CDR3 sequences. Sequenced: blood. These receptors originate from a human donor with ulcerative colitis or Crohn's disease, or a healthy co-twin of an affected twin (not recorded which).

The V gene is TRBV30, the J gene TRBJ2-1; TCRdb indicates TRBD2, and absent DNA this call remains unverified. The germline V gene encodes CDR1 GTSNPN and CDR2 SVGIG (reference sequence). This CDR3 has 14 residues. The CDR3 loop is CAWSKGTSGGASFF. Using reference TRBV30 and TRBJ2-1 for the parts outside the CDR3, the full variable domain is SQTIHQWPATLVQPVGSPLSLECTVEGTSNPNLYWYRQAAGRGLQLLFYSVGIGQISSEVPQNLSASRPQDRQFILSSKKLLLSDSGFYLCAWSKGTSGGASFFGPGTRLTVL.

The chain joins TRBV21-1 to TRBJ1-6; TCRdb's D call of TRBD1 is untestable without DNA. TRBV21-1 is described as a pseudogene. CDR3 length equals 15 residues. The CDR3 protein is CASSRHGSYNSPLHF.

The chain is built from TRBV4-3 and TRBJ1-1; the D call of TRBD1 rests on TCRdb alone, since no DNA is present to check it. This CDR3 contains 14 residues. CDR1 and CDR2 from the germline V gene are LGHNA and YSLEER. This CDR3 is CASSQHGQGGKAFF.

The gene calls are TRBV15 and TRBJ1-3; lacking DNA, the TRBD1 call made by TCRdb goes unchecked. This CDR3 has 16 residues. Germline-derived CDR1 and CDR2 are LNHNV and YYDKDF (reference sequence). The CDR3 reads CATSRDTSRAGNTIYF.

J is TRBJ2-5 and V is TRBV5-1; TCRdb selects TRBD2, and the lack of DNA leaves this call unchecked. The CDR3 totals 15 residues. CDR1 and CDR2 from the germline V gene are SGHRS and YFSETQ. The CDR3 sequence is CASSIGLAIEETQYF. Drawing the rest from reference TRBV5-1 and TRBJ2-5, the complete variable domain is KAGVTQTPRYLIKTRGQQVTLSCSPISGHRSVSWYQQTPGQGLQFLFEYFSETQRNKGNFPGRFSGRQFSNSRSEMNVSTLELGDSALYLCASSIGLAIEETQYFGPGTRLLVL.

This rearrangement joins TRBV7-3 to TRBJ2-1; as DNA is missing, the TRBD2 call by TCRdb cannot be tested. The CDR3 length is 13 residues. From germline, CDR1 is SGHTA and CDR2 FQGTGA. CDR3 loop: CASSLDRRNEQFF.